Sequencing of this T cell receptor beta chain was carried out in a study of T cell changes during pregnancy in multiple sclerosis. Only in-frame clones appear in the TCRdb table, and some are missing; sequencing was by immunoSEQ multiplex PCR. The sample gives tens of thousands of clones, around 92% of which show up once; 0.2% is in the top ten. From germline, CDR1 is SGHTA and CDR2 FQGTGA. The ends were cut back, 5 bases at V and 7 bases at J, with 18 bases in the middle. The CDR3 is made up of 14 amino acids. The J gene is TRBJ2-7, the V gene TRBV7-3; the D gene is possibly TRBD1 (6 bases). Sequenced material: CD4+ T cells from peripheral blood mononuclear cells, taken in the second trimester of pregnancy. The clonotype originates from a female donor with multiple sclerosis, enrolled in a pregnancy study. In DNA form, the CDR3 reads TGTGCCAGCAGCCCTGCAGGGGTTTCGACGGAGCAGTACTTC. Translation gives CASSPAGVSTEQYF.